This T cell receptor (beta chain) was sequenced during a study of cytomegalovirus exposure and HLA in healthy donors. Germline values: CDR1 SGHNT, CDR2 YYREEE (reference sequence). This CDR3 region has 15 residues. The V gene end was trimmed by 2 bases and the J gene end by 3 bases; junction bases not matched to a gene: 8. The PCR used 60 Vbeta and 13 Jbeta primers. The method was immunoSEQ multiplex PCR; TCRdb's version includes in-frame clones alone and lacks a portion of them. This listing includes about 170,000 clones. Material for sequencing was PBMCs. The source of this sequence is a woman under 30 in good health and CMV-seropositive. This chain joins TRBV5-4 and TRBJ2-7; TRBD1 matches 7 bases. The CDR3 region has the DNA TGTGCCAGCAGCTTAGACGACAGGGTATTCTACGAGCAGTACTTC. As protein: CASSLDDRVFYEQYF.